The present TCR beta chain was sequenced within a study of OX40 agonist ivuxolimab in advanced cancers. Study-level background: Each patient was given ivuxolimab into a vein every 2 weeks, at 0.01 to 10 mg/kg. Allowance was made for prior anti-PD-1, anti-PD-L1 or anti-CTLA-4 therapy, and 40% to 45% had some. Study results and limitations: Researchers report that CD8+ T cells had, on average, more expanded clones than CD4+. Doses of 0.1 to 3.0 mg/kg were accompanied by clonal expansion of CD4+ and CD8+ blood T cells by week 6.

Sequencing used immunoSEQ multiplex PCR; TCRdb keeps in-frame clones, though not all of them. This table holds about 26,000 clones, about 70% found once. As regards this clone: Its matching antigen is unknown.

Deletions cut 4 bases from V and 10 bases from J, with 12 bases between. CDR3 length: 13 residues. The germline V gene encodes CDR1 SGDLS and CDR2 YYNGEE. The specimen was CD4+ or CD8+ T cells sorted from blood, collected in a trial of the OX40 agonist ivuxolimab. This sequence joins TRBV9 and TRBJ2-6, with D hard to call. This receptor was identified in an adult with an advanced solid tumor such as melanoma, head and neck, liver or kidney cancer. For the CDR3, the DNA is TGTGCCAGCAGCCCCCCTAGAGCTAACGTCCTGACTTTC. It encodes CASSPPRANVLTF.